The rows below give T cell receptor beta chains drawn from one sample of a study of cytomegalovirus exposure and HLA in healthy donors. The protocol was immunoSEQ multiplex PCR, while the TCRdb copy is restricted to in-frame clones and leaves out a portion. Among roughly 100,000 clones, roughly 94% were seen once, and the ten largest hold roughly 0.82%. The specimen was PBMCs. The receptors shown here come from a woman aged 18-29 years in good health and CMV-seronegative. The CDR3 runs from the conserved cysteine through the conserved F or W. Fields, in order: D gene, J gene, clone size, V gene, CDR3 DNA, CDR3 protein. D genes are given only for firm matches. Not all rows give a size; the values are once, few, many and, for expanded clones, a class.

>TRBD1|TRBJ2-2|NA|TRBV14
TGTGCCAGCAGCCAAGCAGGGGGCGGAAACACCGGGGAGCTGTTTTTT
CASSQAGGGNTGELFF
>TRBD1|TRBJ1-4|NA|TRBV6-1
TGTGCCAGCAGCGGACAGGGGGTAAGAGAAAAACTGTTTTTT
CASSGQGVREKLFF
>TRBD1|TRBJ2-7|NA|TRBV6-5
TGTGCCAGCAGGTCCGGACAGGCAAACGAGCAGTACTTC
CASRSGQANEQYF
>TRBD1|TRBJ1-2|once|TRBV29-1
TGCAGCGTTGAGGGGATTTTGGACAGGGCATATGGCTACACCTTC
CSVEGILDRAYGYTF
>TRBD1|TRBJ1-5|NA|TRBV7-8
TGTGCCAGCAGCTTAATGGAGGGGGCTAGGCAGCCCCAGCATTTT
CASSLMEGARQPQHF
>TRBD1|TRBJ1-2|NA|TRBV7-3
TGTGCCAGCAGCTTCACCGGGACAGGGGCCTATGGCTACACCTTC
CASSFTGTGAYGYTF
>TRBD1|TRBJ2-7|NA|TRBV5-1
TGCGCCAGCAGCCTTACCCCGGGGACAGGGGACTACGAGCAGTACTTC
CASSLTPGTGDYEQYF
>NA|TRBJ2-5|NA|TRBV4-1
TGCGCCAGCAGCCAGTACCGGGAGGAGACCCAGTACTTC
CASSQYREETQYF
>TRBD2|TRBJ2-7|NA|TRBV7-8
TGTGCCAGCAGCTTAGCCGTCACGGGGGGGACCTATCAGCAGTACTTC
CASSLAVTGGTYQQYF
>NA|TRBJ2-7|NA|TRBV14
TGTGCCAGCAGCCAAGTCCTGGGTTTGACTTCCGAGCAGTACTTC
CASSQVLGLTSEQYF
>TRBD2|TRBJ2-3|NA|TRBV11-2
TGTGCCAGCAGCGCAAGGACTAGAGTAAGCACAGATACGCAGTATTTT
CASSARTRVSTDTQYF
>NA|TRBJ2-3|once|TRBV9
TGTGCCAGCAGCGAGGGGCGGGGAGCCACAGATACGCAGTATTTT
CASSEGRGATDTQYF
>TRBD1|TRBJ1-2|NA|TRBV19
TGTGCCAGTAAAAGAGACAGGGTGAACGCTAACTATGGCTACACCTTC
CASKRDRVNANYGYTF
>NA|TRBJ2-2|NA|TRBV7-8
TGTGCCAGCAGCTCCCCCCTAGGTTTAGGGGCAGGGGCCGGGGAGCTGTTTTTT
CASSSPLGLGAGAGELFF
>TRBD2|TRBJ2-1|NA|TRBV27
TGTGCCAGCAGTCCTCAGACTAGCGGGGGGGCCGTCTACAATGAGCAGTTCTTC
CASSPQTSGGAVYNEQFF
>NA|TRBJ2-5|NA|TRBV5-8
TGTGCCAGCAGCATGGGGTCATTGGGGGGAGAAGAGACCCAGTACTTC
CASSMGSLGGEETQYF
>NA|TRBJ1-1|NA|TRBV5-1
TGCGCCAGCAGGAGAGTGGGACTAGAAGCTTTCTTT
CASRRVGLEAFF
>NA|TRBJ1-2|NA|TRBV6-6
TGTGCCAGCAGCGGAGGGACTCGCTATGGCTACACCTTC
CASSGGTRYGYTF
>TRBD2|TRBJ2-1|NA|TRBV9
TGTGCCAGCAGCGCCAGCGGGAGTTCCTACAATGAGCAGTTCTTC
CASSASGSSYNEQFF
>NA|TRBJ2-3|NA|TRBV6-5
TGTGCCAGCCGTTGGAGCGTGGCGGTCGATACGCAGTATTTT
CASRWSVAVDTQYF
>NA|TRBJ2-7|NA|TRBV20-1
TGCAGTGCTGTCTTTAGTCGGGAGCAGTACTTC
CSAVFSREQYF
>TRBD1|TRBJ2-3|NA|TRBV18
TGTGCCAGCTCCCCCAAGGGGGCCAGTTGGGCAGATACGCAGTATTTT
CASSPKGASWADTQYF
>TRBD2|TRBJ2-1|NA|TRBV19
TGTGCCAGTAGTATTGGGACTAGCGGGGGAGACTACAATGAGCAGTTCTTC
CASSIGTSGGDYNEQFF
>NA|TRBJ2-1|NA|TRBV19
TGTGCCAGTAGTATGGATCAGGGCCTATCCTACAATGAGCAGTTCTTC
CASSMDQGLSYNEQFF
>NA|TRBJ2-5|NA|TRBV10-1
TGCGCCAGCATGAGGGCCACCGGAGAGACCCAGTACTTC
CASMRATGETQYF
>NA|TRBJ2-7|NA|TRBV9
TGTGCCAGCATCGTTCTCTGGGTTCGGAGCTCCTCGGGCGAGCAGTACTTC
CASIVLWVRSSSGEQYF
>NA|TRBJ2-1|NA|TRBV7-8
TGTGCCAGCAGCCCACCTCCCGGAGGCTACAATGAGCAGTTCTTC
CASSPPPGGYNEQFF
>TRBD2|TRBJ2-1|NA|TRBV6-1
TGTGCCAGCAGGATTGGACTAGCGGGTGAGTTCTTC
CASRIGLAGEFF
>NA|TRBJ1-2|NA|TRBV2
TGTGCCAGCAGTTCGGACTTGGGTAACTATGGCTACACCTTC
CASSSDLGNYGYTF
>TRBD1|TRBJ1-1|NA|TRBV30
TGTGCCTGGAGTCAGGACAGGAGGGCTTTCTTT
CAWSQDRRAFF
>NA|TRBJ2-2|NA|TRBV11-2
TGTGCCAGCAGCTTAGCGCTTGGTAGCGTCAATGCCGGGGAGCTGTTTTTT
CASSLALGSVNAGELFF
>NA|TRBJ2-7|NA|TRBV6-5
TGTGCCAGCAGGGACAGTGTCATCTACGAGCAGTACTTC
CASRDSVIYEQYF
>TRBD1|TRBJ1-3|NA|TRBV6-1
TGTGCCAGCAGTGACGTGGGACAGGGCTCTGGAAACACCATATATTTT
CASSDVGQGSGNTIYF
>TRBD1|TRBJ1-2|NA|TRBV30
TGTGCCTGGAGACGACAGGGGGCGGATGGCTACACCTTC
CAWRRQGADGYTF
>TRBD2|TRBJ2-2|NA|TRBV9
TGTGCCAGCAGCCCTCGTGTGCTAGCGGGGGCCGGGGAGCTGTTTTTT
CASSPRVLAGAGELFF
>TRBD2|TRBJ2-1|NA|TRBV4-1
TGCGCCAGCAGCCAAGATCGGGGCGGGGGGGCCGGTGAGCAGTTCTTC
CASSQDRGGGAGEQFF
>TRBD2|TRBJ2-2|NA|TRBV7-7
TGTGCTAGCAGCTTTGGGAGGGTATCGAACACCGGGGAGCTGTTTTTT
CASSFGRVSNTGELFF
>TRBD2|TRBJ2-1|NA|TRBV7-8
TGTGCCAGCAGCGGGACCGGGACTAGCGGGAGGGCCGCCTACAATGAGCAGTTCTTC
CASSGTGTSGRAAYNEQFF
>TRBD1|TRBJ1-5|NA|TRBV19
TGTGCCAGTAGTACAGTAGACAGGGGTAATCAGCCCCAGCATTTT
CASSTVDRGNQPQHF
>NA|TRBJ2-1|NA|TRBV19
TGTGCCATAGCGGAGATCTACAATGAGCAGTTCTTC
CAIAEIYNEQFF
>TRBD2|TRBJ2-1|NA|TRBV27
TGTGCCAGCAGTGTACCCTACCTAGCGGGGGTCTACAATGAGCAGTTCTTC
CASSVPYLAGVYNEQFF
>NA|TRBJ1-5|NA|TRBV30
TGTGCCTGGAGTGTAAACAGTTTGATGGAGCCCCAGCATTTT
CAWSVNSLMEPQHF
>NA|TRBJ2-1|NA|TRBV7-9
TGTGCCAGCAGCACCCAGGGCCTAGCGAAATACAATGAGCAGTTCTTC
CASSTQGLAKYNEQFF
>TRBD1|TRBJ1-1|NA|TRBV2
TGTGCCAGCACCTCCCAGGGGGGGAACACTGAAGCTTTCTTT
CASTSQGGNTEAFF
>NA|TRBJ2-7|NA|TRBV29-1
TGCAGCGTTGAAGATTCCGGGACTCGCTACGAGCAGTACTTC
CSVEDSGTRYEQYF
>TRBD2|TRBJ2-1|NA|TRBV5-3
TGTGCCAGAAGCTACAATCCTAGCGGGGGATTAAATGAGCAGTTCTTC
CARSYNPSGGLNEQFF
>NA|TRBJ2-7|NA|TRBV6-1
TGTGCCAGCAGTGAATTAGTCAATTCGGGCTACGAGCAGTACTTC
CASSELVNSGYEQYF
>TRBD1|TRBJ2-5|NA|TRBV19
TGTGCCAGTAGCTCCGGGACAGGGTCCTGGGAGACCCAGTACTTC
CASSSGTGSWETQYF
>TRBD1|TRBJ1-4|NA|TRBV6-1
TGTGCCAGCAGTGAACAGACAGGGGGGCCGAAGGGAAAACTGTTTTTT
CASSEQTGGPKGKLFF
>TRBD2|TRBJ2-1|NA|TRBV11-2
TGTGCCAGCAGTTCCGGGACTAGCGGTGGCAATGAGCAGTTCTTC
CASSSGTSGGNEQFF
>NA|TRBJ2-7|NA|TRBV5-6
TGTGCCAGCAGCTGGGCAACTGGTACCTACGAGCAGTACTTC
CASSWATGTYEQYF
>NA|TRBJ2-1|NA|TRBV13
TGTGCCAGCAGCCCCTCCCCGCGGGGCAGCTACAATGAGCAGTTCTTC
CASSPSPRGSYNEQFF
>NA|TRBJ1-4|NA|TRBV5-1
TGCGCCAGCAGCTTATCCTCAACTAATGAAAAACTGTTTTTT
CASSLSSTNEKLFF